Sequencing of this T cell receptor beta chain was carried out in a study of shared clonotypes between healthy human individuals. The authors divided CD4+ cells into CD45RA+ naive and CD45RA-negative memory subsets. Overall study results and limits: An anticipated effect of sequencing depth on clonotype sharing among donors was recognized. Unshared clonotypes carried lower generation probabilities than those common to all four donors.

With respect to this clone: Its antigen remains unidentified.

Tens of thousands of T cell genomes (approximately 180 ng DNA) went into each sorted-subset replicate. Assay used: immunoSEQ multiplex PCR; TCRdb lists only in-frame clones, some missing. The table shows a few million clones, with more than 90% occurring only once. V dropped 4 bases and J dropped 5; count of bases not matched to a gene: 22. CDR3 length equals 19 residues. The V gene's germline CDR1 is SGHVS and CDR2 FNYEAQ. V and J are TRBV7-6 and TRBJ2-5, with TRBD2 identical over 7 bases. The sample taken for sequencing was naive CD4+ T cells sorted from blood. Specified subset: CD45RA+ positively selected. The clonotype was recovered from a man younger than 35 in good health. The CDR3 DNA is TGTGCCAGCAGCTCCCCTGGGGGGGTAAGCGCCTCTTATTGGGAGACCCAGTACTTC. This translates into CASSSPGGVSASYWETQYF. The full variable domain, with the rest looked up from reference TRBV7-6 and TRBJ2-5, is GAGVSQSPRYKVTKRGQDVALRCDPISGHVSLYWYRQALGQGPEFLTYFNYEAQQDKSGLPNDRFSAERPEGSISTLTIQRTEQRDSAMYRCASSSPGGVSASYWETQYFGPGTRLLVL.